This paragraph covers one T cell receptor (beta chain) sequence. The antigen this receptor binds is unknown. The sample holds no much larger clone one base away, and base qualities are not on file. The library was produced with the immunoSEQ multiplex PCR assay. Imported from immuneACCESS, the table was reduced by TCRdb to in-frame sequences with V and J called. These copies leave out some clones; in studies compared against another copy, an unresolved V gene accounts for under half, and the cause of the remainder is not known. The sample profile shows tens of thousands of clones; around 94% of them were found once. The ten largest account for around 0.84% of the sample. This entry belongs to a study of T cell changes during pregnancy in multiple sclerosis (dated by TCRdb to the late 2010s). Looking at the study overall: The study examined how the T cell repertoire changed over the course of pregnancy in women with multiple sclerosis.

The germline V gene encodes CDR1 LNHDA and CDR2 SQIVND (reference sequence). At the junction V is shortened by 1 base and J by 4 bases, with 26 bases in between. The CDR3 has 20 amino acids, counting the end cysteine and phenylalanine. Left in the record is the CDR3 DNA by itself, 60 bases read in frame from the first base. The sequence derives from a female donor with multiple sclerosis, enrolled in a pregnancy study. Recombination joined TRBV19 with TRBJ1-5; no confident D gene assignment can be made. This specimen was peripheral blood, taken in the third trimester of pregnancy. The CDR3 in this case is CASSIGSRYRSGSPNQPQHF. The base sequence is TGTGCCAGTAGTATAGGAAGTCGTTACCGTAGCGGTAGCCCTAATCAGCCCCAGCATTTT.